This T cell receptor beta chain was observed in a study of T cells in Graves' hyperthyroidism and ophthalmopathy. Study details: Initial diagnosis, before any treatment, was when peripheral blood was collected.

Clinicians diagnosed patients from clinical symptoms, serum thyroxine and TRAb, thyroid ultrasound and orbital computed tomography. V lost 8 bases and J lost 5; bases outside the gene matches: 3. Germline V gene data show CDR1 as ENHRY and CDR2 as SYGVKD. The CDR3 loop spans 13 amino acids. At least ten counts were recorded for this clonotype. There were TCR beta CDR3 regions amplified from RNA transcripts. Using the HTBI primer set, a first-round RT-PCR was run on the TCR CDR3. TCRdb recomputed calls from the multiplex PCR reads with MiXCR, one row per CDR3 protein. The sample has under 450,000 distinct CDR3 sequences, 15% to 19% seen once.

The source of this sequence is a woman aged 18-29 years with Graves' hyperthyroidism. Sample: blood. V gene TRBV10-3 combines with J gene TRBJ2-1; 10 nucleotides agree with TRBD1. This CDR3 is CAIGTGDHNEQFF. The CDR3, as DNA: TGTGCCATCGGGACAGGGGACCACAATGAGCAGTTCTTC.